The TCR beta chain under discussion was sequenced for a study of a mutant IDH1 vaccine in newly diagnosed glioma. Regarding time point: week 47, end of study. Every vaccination contained 300 ug of the mutant IDH1 20-mer peptide and was paired with topical imiquimod. Remarks on this clone: Its antigen is unknown.

Trimming removed 6 bases from V and 4 bases from J, with 10 bases in between. The CDR3 runs 11 residues. Germline V gene lookup returns CDR1 SQVTM and CDR2 ANQGSEA. This table comes from immunoSEQ multiplex PCR, and its TCRdb copy is limited to in-frame clones, with some not included. Here the sample spans some 21,000 clones, roughly 83% being singletons. The TCR sequence derives from a man aged 35 to 55 with glioma. The V and J genes are TRBV29-1 and TRBJ2-7; no definite D call. The sample here was PBMCs, taken from a glioma patient whose treatment included an IDH1 peptide vaccine. The CDR3 is CSVGTEYEQYF. In nucleotides, the CDR3 is TGCAGCGTCGGAACAGAGTACGAGCAGTACTTC.